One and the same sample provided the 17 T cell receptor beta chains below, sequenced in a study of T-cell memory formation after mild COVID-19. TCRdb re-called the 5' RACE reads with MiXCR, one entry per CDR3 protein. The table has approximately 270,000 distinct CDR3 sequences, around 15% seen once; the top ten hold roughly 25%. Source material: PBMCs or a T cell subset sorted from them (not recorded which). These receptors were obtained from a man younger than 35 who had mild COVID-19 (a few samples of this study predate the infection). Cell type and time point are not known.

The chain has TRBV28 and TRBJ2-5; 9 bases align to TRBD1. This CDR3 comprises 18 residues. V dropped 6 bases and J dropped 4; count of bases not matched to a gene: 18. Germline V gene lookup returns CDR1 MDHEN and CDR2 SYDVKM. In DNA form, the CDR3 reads TGTGCCAGCAGCGGCCCGGCATTTGGGACAGGGCCGTCAGAGACCCAGTACTTC. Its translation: CASSGPAFGTGPSETQYF.

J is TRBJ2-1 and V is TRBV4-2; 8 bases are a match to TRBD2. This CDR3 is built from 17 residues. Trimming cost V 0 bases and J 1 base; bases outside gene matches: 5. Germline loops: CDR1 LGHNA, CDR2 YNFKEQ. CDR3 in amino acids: CASSQDKRGPSYNEQFF. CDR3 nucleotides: TGTGCCAGCAGCCAAGATAAGCGGGGGCCATCCTACAATGAGCAGTTCTTC.

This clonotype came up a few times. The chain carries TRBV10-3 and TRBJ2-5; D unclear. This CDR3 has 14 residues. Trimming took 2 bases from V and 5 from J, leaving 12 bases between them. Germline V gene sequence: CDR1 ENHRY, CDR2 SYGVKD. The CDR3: CAISEQTLGETQYF. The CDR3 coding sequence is TGTGCCATCAGTGAGCAGACCCTAGGGGAGACCCAGTACTTC.

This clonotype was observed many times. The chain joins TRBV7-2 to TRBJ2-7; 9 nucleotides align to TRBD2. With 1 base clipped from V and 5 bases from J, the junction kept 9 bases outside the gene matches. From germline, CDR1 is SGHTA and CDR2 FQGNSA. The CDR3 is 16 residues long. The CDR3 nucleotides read TGTGCCAGCAGCTTAGAAGGCGGGGGGGCCGGTCACGAGCAGTACGTC. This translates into CASSLEGGGAGHEQYV.

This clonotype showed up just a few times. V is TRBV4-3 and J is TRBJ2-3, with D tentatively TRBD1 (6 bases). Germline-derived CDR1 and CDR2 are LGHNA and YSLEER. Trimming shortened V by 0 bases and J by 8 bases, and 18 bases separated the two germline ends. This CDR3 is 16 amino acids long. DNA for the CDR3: TGCGCCAGCAGCCAAGAGTACTCATCACAGGGTCTTACGCAGTATTTT. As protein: CASSQEYSSQGLTQYF.

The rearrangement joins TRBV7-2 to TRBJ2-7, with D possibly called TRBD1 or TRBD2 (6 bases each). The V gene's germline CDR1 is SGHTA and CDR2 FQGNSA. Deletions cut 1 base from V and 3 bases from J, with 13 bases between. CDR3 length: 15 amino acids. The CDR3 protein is CASSLEGGPYYEQYV. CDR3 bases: TGTGCCAGCAGCTTAGAAGGGGGGCCCTACTACGAGCAGTACGTC.

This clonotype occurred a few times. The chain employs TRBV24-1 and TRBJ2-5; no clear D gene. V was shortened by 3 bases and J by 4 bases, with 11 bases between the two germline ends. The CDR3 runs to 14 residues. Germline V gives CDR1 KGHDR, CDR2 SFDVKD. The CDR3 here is CATSDVSAGETQYF. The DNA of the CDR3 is TGTGCCACCAGTGATGTTTCGGCCGGAGAGACCCAGTACTTC.

The CDR3 bases are TGTGCCAGCAGCCCCGAGGGCAGGGCTGGATCACCCCTCCACTTT. This codes for CASSPEGRAGSPLHF. The chain uses TRBV7-3 and TRBJ1-6; TRBD1 might be the D (5 bases). Germline CDR1 and CDR2: SGHTA and FQGTGA. This CDR3 has 15 residues. V shed 5 bases and J shed 10 bases, with 18 bases lying between them.

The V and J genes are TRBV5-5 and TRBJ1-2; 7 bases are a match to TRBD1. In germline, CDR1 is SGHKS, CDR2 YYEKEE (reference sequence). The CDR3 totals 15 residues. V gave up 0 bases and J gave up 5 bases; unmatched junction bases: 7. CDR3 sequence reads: CASSLVVRTGYGYTF. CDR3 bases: TGTGCCAGCAGCTTGGTAGTCAGGACAGGATATGGCTACACCTTC.

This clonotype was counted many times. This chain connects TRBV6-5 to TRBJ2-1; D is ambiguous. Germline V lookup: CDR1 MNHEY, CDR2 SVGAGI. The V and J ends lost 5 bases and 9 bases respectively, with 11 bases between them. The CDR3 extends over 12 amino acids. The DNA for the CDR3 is TGTGCCAGCAGTCCCTGGCGAGGTGAGCAGTTCTTC. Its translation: CASSPWRGEQFF.

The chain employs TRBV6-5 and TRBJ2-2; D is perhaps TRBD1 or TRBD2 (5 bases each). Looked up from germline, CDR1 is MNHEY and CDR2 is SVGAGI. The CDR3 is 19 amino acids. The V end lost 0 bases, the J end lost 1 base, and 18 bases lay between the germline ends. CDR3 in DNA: TGTGCCAGCAGTTACTCATTGCCGCCGGGGCAGGGGAACACCGGGGAGCTGTTTTTT. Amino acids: CASSYSLPPGQGNTGELFF.

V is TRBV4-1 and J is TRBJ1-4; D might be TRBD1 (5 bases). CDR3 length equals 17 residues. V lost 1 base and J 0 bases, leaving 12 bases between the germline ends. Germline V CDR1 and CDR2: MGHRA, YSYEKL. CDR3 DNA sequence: TGCGCCAGCAGCCAAGGGGGACCCTTCTCAACTAATGAAAAACTGTTTTTT. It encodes CASSQGGPFSTNEKLFF.

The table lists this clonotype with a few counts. CDR3 loop: CATAHRGSQETQYF. The CDR3 DNA is TGTGCCACCGCGCACAGGGGATCCCAAGAGACCCAGTACTTC. This rearrangement joins TRBV24-1 to TRBJ2-5; 7 bases match TRBD1. The V gene end was trimmed by 9 bases and the J gene end by 1 base; junction bases not matched to a gene: 7. The CDR3 is made up of 14 amino acids. Germline V CDR1 and CDR2: KGHDR, SFDVKD.

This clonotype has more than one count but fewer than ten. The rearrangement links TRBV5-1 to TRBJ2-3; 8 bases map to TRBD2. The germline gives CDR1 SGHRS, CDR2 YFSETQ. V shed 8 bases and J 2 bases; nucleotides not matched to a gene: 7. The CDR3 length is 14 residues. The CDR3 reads CASTLLADTDTQYF. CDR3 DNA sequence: TGCGCCAGTACCCTACTAGCGGACACAGATACGCAGTATTTT.

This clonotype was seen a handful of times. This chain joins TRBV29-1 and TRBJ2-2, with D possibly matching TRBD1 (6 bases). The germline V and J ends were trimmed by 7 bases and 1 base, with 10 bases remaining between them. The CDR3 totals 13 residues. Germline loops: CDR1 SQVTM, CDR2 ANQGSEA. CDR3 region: CSAQDRNTGELFF. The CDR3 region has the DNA TGCAGCGCCCAGGACAGGAACACCGGGGAGCTGTTTTTT.

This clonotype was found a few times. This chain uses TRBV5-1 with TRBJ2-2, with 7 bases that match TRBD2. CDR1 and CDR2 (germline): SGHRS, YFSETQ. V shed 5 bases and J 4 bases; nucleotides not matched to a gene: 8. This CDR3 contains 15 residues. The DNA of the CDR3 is TGCGCCAGCAGTCGGAGCGGGGAAGGCACCGGGGAGCTGTTTTTT. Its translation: CASSRSGEGTGELFF. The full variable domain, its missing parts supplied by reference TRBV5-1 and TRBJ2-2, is KAGVTQTPRYLIKTRGQQVTLSCSPISGHRSVSWYQQTPGQGLQFLFEYFSETQRNKGNFPGRFSGRQFSNSRSEMNVSTLELGDSALYLCASSRSGEGTGELFFGEGSRLTVL.

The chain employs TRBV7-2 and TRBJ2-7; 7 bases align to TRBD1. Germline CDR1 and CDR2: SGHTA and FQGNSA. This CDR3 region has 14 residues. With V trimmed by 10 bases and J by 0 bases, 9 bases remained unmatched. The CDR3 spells CATDTRTGSYEQYF. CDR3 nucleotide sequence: TGTGCCACCGATACGCGGACAGGCTCCTACGAGCAGTACTTC.